These 32 T cell receptor beta chains originate from one sample sequenced in a study of T cell responses to AZD1222 COVID-19 vaccine. Measured with immunoSEQ multiplex PCR; TCRdb has only the in-frame clones, and not every one. The table lists approximately 140,000 clones, around 93% of them singletons. The sequencing here drew on peripheral blood, taken on day 0 of AZD1222 vaccination. All receptors come from an adult in good health.

This CDR3 reads CASSPRGGMNTEAFF. CDR3 nucleotide sequence: TGTGCCAGCAGCCCTCGGGGCGGAATGAACACTGAAGCTTTCTTT. The chain joins TRBV5-5 to TRBJ1-1; tentative D call: TRBD1 (5 bases). Trimming left V 4 bases short and J 0 bases short, with 13 bases between. This CDR3 contains 15 residues. Germline-derived CDR1 and CDR2 are SGHKS and YYEKEE (reference sequence).

J is TRBJ2-7 and V is TRBV5-1; a possible D gene is TRBD1 (6 bases). Germline assignment: CDR1 SGHRS and CDR2 YFSETQ. The CDR3 length is 15 residues. V lost 2 bases, J lost 0 bases, and 12 bases lay in between. The chain's CDR3 is CASSLTGMSSYEQYF. CDR3 DNA sequence: TGCGCCAGCAGCTTAACAGGGATGAGCTCCTACGAGCAGTACTTC.

The chain carries TRBV7-2 and TRBJ2-5; TRBD2 is a possible D gene (6 bases). From germline, CDR1 is SGHTA and CDR2 FQGNSA. The CDR3 sequence is 13 residues long. V lost 3 bases, J lost 7 bases, and 12 bases lay in between. The CDR3 sequence: CASSFTGDGTQYF. CDR3 nucleotide sequence: TGTGCCAGCAGCTTCACGGGGGACGGGACCCAGTACTTC.

This clone has a single count. The chain joins TRBV7-6 to TRBJ2-3; 9 positions match TRBD2. The junction had 5 bases not matched to a gene; V was cut back by 0 bases and J by 4 bases. Germline CDR1 SGHVS, CDR2 FNYEAQ. CDR3 size: 16 residues. The CDR3 here is CASSLAQGLAPDTQYF. For the CDR3, the DNA is TGTGCCAGCAGCTTAGCGCAGGGACTAGCCCCAGATACGCAGTATTTT. Together with reference TRBV7-6 and TRBJ2-3, the CDR3 gives the full variable domain: GAGVSQSPRYKVTKRGQDVALRCDPISGHVSLYWYRQALGQGPEFLTYFNYEAQQDKSGLPNDRFSAERPEGSISTLTIQRTEQRDSAMYRCASSLAQGLAPDTQYFGPGTRLTVL.

The chain is built from TRBV5-6 and TRBJ2-1; D possibly corresponds to TRBD2 (5 bases). The germline V gene encodes CDR1 SGHDT and CDR2 YYEEEE. Trimming took 0 bases from V and 5 from J, leaving 18 bases between them. This CDR3 comprises 17 residues. For the CDR3, the DNA is TGTGCCAGCAGCTTGGGATTTAGCGCAAAATTAAACAATGAGCAGTTCTTC. Translated: CASSLGFSAKLNNEQFF.

The V gene is TRBV5-1, the J gene TRBJ1-1; D might be TRBD1 (6 bases). This CDR3 is built from 17 residues. V was cut by 4 bases and J by 2 bases, with 21 bases left in between. CDR1 SGHRS and CDR2 YFSETQ come from the germline V gene. The CDR3 nucleotides are TGCGCCAGCAGCCAACGCCCCCTCGACAGGACAAACACTGAAGCTTTCTTT. Translated: CASSQRPLDRTNTEAFF. Full variable domain (remainder filled in from reference TRBV5-1 and TRBJ1-1): KAGVTQTPRYLIKTRGQQVTLSCSPISGHRSVSWYQQTPGQGLQFLFEYFSETQRNKGNFPGRFSGRQFSNSRSEMNVSTLELGDSALYLCASSQRPLDRTNTEAFFGQGTRLTVV.

V usage is TRBV6-1 and J usage is TRBJ1-4, with a possible D match to TRBD1 (5 bases). This CDR3 is built from 19 residues. Between the trimmed V and J ends, which lost 2 bases and 8 bases, there was a span of 27 bases. Looked up from germline, CDR1 is MNHNS and CDR2 is SASEGT. The CDR3 DNA follows: TGTGCCAGCAGTGAACGGACGGACTGGGGCTTGATGAACAAGGAAAAACTGTTTTTT. Translation gives CASSERTDWGLMNKEKLFF.

This chain joins TRBV2 and TRBJ2-3, with 7 bases that match TRBD2. CDR1 and CDR2 from the germline V gene are SNHLY and FYNNEI. The CDR3 runs 16 residues. Trimming at V came to 7 bases and at J to 1 base, leaving 11 bases not matched to a gene. The CDR3 DNA sequence: TGTGCCAGCACCCATAACCCGGGGGGACGCACAGATACGCAGTATTTT. Its translation: CASTHNPGGRTDTQYF. The entire variable domain, with the rest obtained from reference TRBV2 and TRBJ2-3, is as follows: EPEVTQTPSHQVTQMGQEVILRCVPISNHLYFYWYRQILGQKVEFLVSFYNNEISEKSEIFDDQFSVERPDGSNFTLKIRSTKLEDSAMYFCASTHNPGGRTDTQYFGPGTRLTVL.

DNA for the CDR3: TGTGCCAGCAGCTTGCTATTAAGTGAAAAACTGTTTTTT. Its translation is CASSLLLSEKLFF. The chain employs TRBV5-5 and TRBJ1-4; no reliable D call. Germline assignment: CDR1 SGHKS and CDR2 YYEKEE (reference sequence). V dropped 1 base and J dropped 7 bases, with 8 bases sitting between them. The CDR3 runs to 13 residues. Variable domain in full (rest from reference TRBV5-5 and TRBJ1-4): DAGVTQSPTHLIKTRGQQVTLRCSPISGHKSVSWYQQVLGQGPQFIFQYYEKEERGRGNFPDRFSARQFPNYSSELNVNALLLGDSALYLCASSLLLSEKLFFGSGTQLSVL.

The rearrangement joins TRBV6-2 or TRBV6-3 to TRBJ2-5; tentative D call: TRBD2 (5 bases). The germline V and J ends were trimmed by 4 bases and 5 bases, with 8 bases remaining between them. This CDR3 contains 12 residues. Germline V CDR1 and CDR2: MNHEY, SVGEGT. The CDR3 sequence is CASSLSGETQYF. CDR3 in DNA: TGTGCCAGCAGTTTGTCGGGGGAGACCCAGTACTTC.

This clone was observed once. V gene TRBV3-1 (or the pseudogene TRBV3-2) combines with J gene TRBJ2-7; TRBD1 agrees at 7 bases. CDR1 is LGHDT, CDR2 YNNKEL, per germline (reference sequence). The CDR3 loop spans 15 amino acids. V shed 4 bases, J shed 0 bases, and the junction held 6 bases outside the gene matches. This CDR3 reads CASSLGQTLSYEQYF. The CDR3 region has the DNA TGTGCCAGCAGCCTGGGACAGACCCTCTCCTACGAGCAGTACTTC.

V and J are TRBV10-3 and TRBJ2-1; the match to TRBD1 covers 11 bases. There are 15 residues in the CDR3. CDR1 ENHRY and CDR2 SYGVKD come from the germline V gene. The V segment lost 7 bases and the J segment 5 bases; nucleotides outside the gene matches: 7. CDR3 loop: CAIMDRGLSHNEQFF. The DNA of the CDR3 is TGTGCCATCATGGACAGGGGGCTTTCCCACAATGAGCAGTTCTTC.

The J gene is TRBJ1-2, the V gene TRBV27; tentatively, D is TRBD1 (5 bases). V was trimmed by 5 bases and J by 0 bases, leaving 7 bases between them. The germline V gene has CDR1 MNHEY and CDR2 SMNVEV (reference sequence). CDR3 length equals 13 residues. CDR3 amino acids: CASSRTPNYGYTF. DNA of the CDR3: TGTGCCAGCAGTCGGACACCTAACTATGGCTACACCTTC.

The rearrangement links TRBV5-6 to TRBJ1-4; D unresolved. The CDR3 has 13 residues. Trimming pared 4 bases from V and 8 bases from J, leaving 12 bases between. Germline V gene data show CDR1 as SGHDT and CDR2 as YYEEEE. DNA for the CDR3: TGTGCCAGCAGCCCTTGGAACGGGGAAAAACTGTTTTTT. It encodes CASSPWNGEKLFF.

This chain uses TRBV3-1 (or the pseudogene TRBV3-2) with TRBJ2-1, with D unclear. The germline gives CDR1 LGHDT, CDR2 YNNKEL (reference sequence). Trimming removed 0 bases at V and 15 bases at J, with 12 bases between. This CDR3 region has 12 residues. Here the CDR3 DNA reads TGTGCCAGCAGCCAAGATACCAGGTCTCTGTTCTTC. Translating gives CASSQDTRSLFF.

The chain combines TRBV4-3 with TRBJ1-4; 7 bases are shared with TRBD1. CDR3 length: 14 amino acids. The V segment lost 1 base and the J segment 5 bases; nucleotides outside the gene matches: 1. CDR1 is LGHNA, CDR2 YSLEER, per germline. The DNA of the CDR3 is TGCGCCAGCAGCCAAGTGACAGGGAATGAAAAACTGTTTTTT. This translates into CASSQVTGNEKLFF.

The gene calls are TRBV7-9 and TRBJ1-1; D perhaps matches TRBD1 (5 bases). CDR3 size: 16 residues. Trimming stripped 6 bases from V and 0 bases from J, with 17 bases between. Looked up from germline, CDR1 is SEHNR and CDR2 is FQNEAQ (reference sequence). CDR3 nucleotide sequence: TGTGCCAGCAGGAGGGACTTCGCCCTAATGAACACTGAAGCTTTCTTT. Its protein is CASRRDFALMNTEAFF.

Written as DNA, the CDR3 is TGTGCCAGCTCAAGGGATAGACAGGAGAATTCACCCCTCCACTTT. Its protein product is CASSRDRQENSPLHF. The rearrangement links TRBV18 to TRBJ1-6; D might be TRBD1 (6 bases). There are 15 residues in the CDR3. Germline V gene sequence: CDR1 KGHSH, CDR2 LQKENI. Trimming left V 5 bases short and J 7 bases short, with 15 bases between.

On this clone: At one end, the junction sequence differs from germline, possibly due to a read error. The chain has TRBV10-3 and TRBJ2-7; D might be TRBD1 (5 bases). The CDR3 has 12 amino acids. CDR1 and CDR2 from the germline V gene are ENHRY and SYGVKD. The CDR3 reads CAISESPGPVHF. DNA of the CDR3: TGTGCCATCAGTGAGTCCCCAGGGCCAGTCCACTTC.

This rearrangement joins TRBV6-5 to TRBJ2-7; D is undetermined. The V gene lost 6 bases and the J gene lost 2 bases, with 14 bases spanning the gap. The CDR3 totals 14 residues. Germline V gene lookup returns CDR1 MNHEY and CDR2 SVGAGI. CDR3 residues: CASSGTDRPYEQYF. CDR3 in DNA: TGTGCCAGCAGCGGAACCGACCGCCCCTACGAGCAGTACTTC.

The chain joins TRBV11-2 to TRBJ1-5; D remains ambiguous. Trimming pared 5 bases from V and 0 bases from J, leaving 8 bases between. The CDR3 has 14 residues. CDR1 and CDR2 (germline): SGHAT, FQNNGV. For the CDR3, the DNA is TGTGCCAGCAGCCCTGACAATAGCAATCAGCCCCAGCATTTT. Translation: CASSPDNSNQPQHF.

This chain connects TRBV3-1 (or the pseudogene TRBV3-2) to TRBJ1-3; possible D gene TRBD1, 5 bases. CDR3 length equals 16 residues. The V gene lost 3 bases and the J gene lost 0 bases, with 12 bases spanning the gap. CDR1 and CDR2 from the germline V gene are LGHDT and YNNKEL (reference sequence). The CDR3 nucleotides are TGTGCCAGCAGCCACTCCCCCGACAGCTCTGGAAACACCATATATTTT. Protein product: CASSHSPDSSGNTIYF.

The V gene is TRBV28, the J gene TRBJ2-1, with no clear D. In germline, CDR1 is MDHEN, CDR2 SYDVKM. V gave up 5 bases and J gave up 4 bases, with 9 bases separating them. There are 13 residues in the CDR3. CDR3: CASSRTVYNEQFF. The CDR3 nucleotides are TGTGCCAGCAGTCGAACAGTATACAATGAGCAGTTCTTC.

This clone appeared a single time. This chain joins TRBV11-2 and TRBJ1-5; the D is unclear. Germline V gene lookup returns CDR1 SGHAT and CDR2 FQNNGV. Trimming removed 0 bases at V and 6 bases at J, with 9 bases between. There are 14 residues in the CDR3. CDR3 residues: CASSLDLVAQPQHF. CDR3 DNA: TGTGCCAGCAGCTTAGATCTGGTGGCTCAGCCCCAGCATTTT.

The chain combines TRBV24-1 with TRBJ2-1; 9 bases match TRBD1. Germline trimming cut 4 bases from V and 8 bases from J; bases unmatched to any gene: 11. This CDR3 comprises 16 residues. Germline CDR1 reads KGHDR; CDR2 reads SFDVKD. The CDR3 reads CATSEGAGTGFYEQFF. In nucleotides, the CDR3 is TGTGCCACCAGTGAGGGAGCCGGGACAGGGTTCTATGAGCAGTTCTTC.

The chain links TRBV4-3 to TRBJ2-2, with 8 bases that match TRBD1. The CDR3 extends over 17 amino acids. Germline lookup yields CDR1 LGHNA and CDR2 YSLEER. V shed 4 bases and J 2 bases; nucleotides not matched to a gene: 9. DNA for the CDR3: TGCGCCAGCAGCCGAGGATCCGGGACAGGTAACACCGGGGAGCTGTTTTTT. Amino acid sequence: CASSRGSGTGNTGELFF.

The chain is built from TRBV7-2 and TRBJ1-1, with 7 bases aligning to TRBD1. The junction had 6 bases not matched to a gene; V was cut back by 5 bases and J by 6 bases. This CDR3 has 13 amino acids. Germline-derived CDR1 and CDR2 are SGHTA and FQGNSA. The CDR3 bases are TGTGCCAGCAGCCCTCTTCAGGGGGCTGAAGCTTTCTTT. As protein: CASSPLQGAEAFF.

The rearrangement joins TRBV18 to TRBJ2-1; TRBD2 is a possible D gene (5 bases). This CDR3 spans 14 amino acids. Trimming pared 2 bases from V and 6 bases from J, leaving 11 bases between. CDR1 is KGHSH and CDR2 is LQKENI in the germline V gene. The CDR3 bases are TGTGCCAGCTCACCAACGGGGTCGGCCAATGAGCAGTTCTTC. Its translation: CASSPTGSANEQFF.

The chain is built from TRBV5-1 and TRBJ2-7, with 13 bases aligning to TRBD2. This CDR3 is 17 amino acids long. Trimming took 4 bases from V and 1 from J; bases not matched to a gene: 8. The V gene's germline CDR1 is SGHRS and CDR2 YFSETQ. CDR3 protein: CASSLGLAGAHSYEQYF. The DNA of the CDR3 is TGCGCCAGCAGCCTAGGACTAGCGGGAGCGCATTCCTACGAGCAGTACTTC.

The V and J genes are TRBV14 and TRBJ1-1; D is unresolved. This CDR3 region has 15 residues. Trimming cost V 1 base and J 0 bases, with 9 bases left between them. Germline V gene sequence: CDR1 SGHDN, CDR2 FVKESK. This CDR3 reads CASSQAVPVNTEAFF. CDR3 sequence (DNA): TGTGCCAGCAGCCAAGCTGTCCCTGTGAACACTGAAGCTTTCTTT. The full variable domain, rest sourced from reference TRBV14 and TRBJ1-1, is EAGVTQFPSHSVIEKGQTVTLRCDPISGHDNLYWYRRVMGKEIKFLLHFVKESKQDESGMPNNRFLAERTGGTYSTLKVQPAELEDSGVYFCASSQAVPVNTEAFFGQGTRLTVV.

This clone has a single count. V usage is TRBV7-9 and J usage is TRBJ2-5, with D possibly matching TRBD1 (6 bases). V was shortened by 1 base and J by 2 bases, with 8 bases between the two germline ends. The CDR3 loop spans 14 amino acids. The germline gives CDR1 SEHNR, CDR2 FQNEAQ (reference sequence). The CDR3, as DNA: TGTGCCAGCAGCTTAGTCGGGACACAAGAGACCCAGTACTTC. Translated, it gives CASSLVGTQETQYF.

V usage is TRBV7-2 and J usage is TRBJ2-7; D not resolved. This CDR3 contains 15 residues. CDR1 and CDR2 from the germline V gene are SGHTA and FQGNSA. V was clipped by 0 bases and J by 2 bases, with 11 bases between them. As DNA, the CDR3 is TGTGCCAGCAGCTTAGCGGGCGGAGTAGCCTACGAGCAGTACTTC. Amino acids: CASSLAGGVAYEQYF.